A selection of T cell receptor beta chains follows, all from one sample in a study of control samples from healthy donors and cancer patients. Some clones are missing from TCRdb's copy, which holds only in-frame ones; the method was immunoSEQ multiplex PCR. The sample carries around 130,000 clones, about 87% recorded once. Sequencing was performed on blood. The receptors come from a man younger than 40 in good health. CDR3s include the opening cysteine and the closing phenylalanine or tryptophan. A D gene is named only where the DNA matches it firmly. A row's size may be missing; if present it is once, few, many or a size class.

D gene	J gene	V gene	clone size	CDR3 DNA	CDR3 protein
NA	TRBJ2-2	TRBV30	once	TGTGCCTGGGGAGGGACCGGGGAGCTGTTTTTT	CAWGGTGELFF
NA	TRBJ2-1	TRBV10-2	NA	TGCGCCAGCAGAGTAGGGATGTACAATGAGCAGTTCTTC	CASRVGMYNEQFF
NA	TRBJ2-3	TRBV29-1	NA	TGCAGCGTTGGAATGTCGGGGAGCACAGATACGCAGTATTTT	CSVGMSGSTDTQYF
NA	TRBJ2-3	TRBV7-6	once	TGTGCCAGCAGTCACCAGGGAGGTGATACGCAGTATTTT	CASSHQGGDTQYF
TRBD1	TRBJ1-4	TRBV7-8	NA	TGTGCCAGCAGCCGGGGACAGACATTAAGAGGTGAAAAACTGTTTTTT	CASSRGQTLRGEKLFF
NA	TRBJ1-5	TRBV19	NA	TGTGCCAGTAGGGATTCCGGGGATCAGCCCCAGCATTTT	CASRDSGDQPQHF
NA	TRBJ1-1	TRBV5-1	NA	TGCGCCAGCAGGTCAGAAAACACTGAAGCTTTCTTT	CASRSENTEAFF
TRBD1	TRBJ1-5	TRBV5-1	NA	TGCGCCAGCAGCCCCGGGACAGCTGCCAATCAGCCCCAGCATTTT	CASSPGTAANQPQHF
TRBD1	TRBJ1-2	TRBV6-5	NA	TGTGCCAGCAGCAACCAGGACAGGGCGCATGGCTACACCTTC	CASSNQDRAHGYTF
NA	TRBJ2-1	TRBV5-1	once	TGCGCCAGCAGCTTGGAATTTAGTCGGAATGAGCAGTTCTTC	CASSLEFSRNEQFF
TRBD1	TRBJ1-1	TRBV2	NA	TGTGCCAGCAGTGAGGACAGGGAGGAAGCTTTCTTT	CASSEDREEAFF
NA	TRBJ2-5	TRBV25-1	NA	TGTGCCAGCAGTGGGAGATCTTCCCGGGGCCAAGAGACCCAGTACTTC	CASSGRSSRGQETQYF
NA	TRBJ1-1	TRBV27	NA	TGTGCCAGCAGTTTAAGTAGGAACACTGAAGCTTTCTTT	CASSLSRNTEAFF
NA	TRBJ1-2	TRBV6-1	NA	TGTGCCAGCAGTGAGGTCTTCTATGGCTACACCTTC	CASSEVFYGYTF
TRBD1	TRBJ1-2	TRBV29-1	few	TGCAGCGTTGGGGACAGGGGGGGCTACACCTTC	CSVGDRGGYTF
NA	TRBJ1-1	TRBV19	NA	TGTGCCAGTAGTGGTGGACAGCCGAGGGCAGCTTTCTTT	CASSGGQPRAAFF
NA	TRBJ1-2	TRBV5-1	NA	TGCGCCAGCACCACAACAGGGACCTATGGCTACACCTTC	CASTTTGTYGYTF
TRBD2	TRBJ2-1	TRBV11-2	NA	TGTGCCAGCACCCGGGGGGTGGGACTCCGTTACAATGAGCAGTTCTTC	CASTRGVGLRYNEQFF
NA	TRBJ1-1	TRBV13	NA	TGTGCCAGCAGCCACTGGAAGGTGAACACTGAAGCTTTCTTT	CASSHWKVNTEAFF
NA	TRBJ1-4	TRBV9	NA	TGTGCCAGCAGCGTCAGCCCTCAGGGAATGGATGAAAAACTGTTTTTT	CASSVSPQGMDEKLFF
TRBD1	TRBJ1-4	TRBV30	NA	TGTGCCTGGAAAGGACAGGCAAATGAAAAACTGTTTTTT	CAWKGQANEKLFF
NA	TRBJ1-5	TRBV25-1	NA	TGTGCCAGCAGTGTGGAGGGTAGCAATCAGCCCCAGCATTTT	CASSVEGSNQPQHF
NA	TRBJ1-2	TRBV30	NA	TGTGCCTCGCCCGAAGGGGGGGGAGTCTATGGCTACACCTTC	CASPEGGGVYGYTF
NA	TRBJ2-1	TRBV5-8	NA	TGTGCCAGCAGCCGATACAATGAGCAGTTCTTC	CASSRYNEQFF
NA	TRBJ2-7	TRBV27	NA	TGTGCCAGCAGTTTCTCCCCGTCCTACGAGCAGTACTTC	CASSFSPSYEQYF